What follows are 16 T cell receptor beta chains derived from one specimen sequenced in a study of T cell responses to AZD1222 COVID-19 vaccine. Using immunoSEQ multiplex PCR, the repertoire was profiled, and TCRdb retains in-frame clones only, with some absent. The sample contains 100,000 to 150,000 clones, approximately 90% of which appear only once. This sample comprised peripheral blood, obtained on day 0 of MenACWY control vaccination. These receptors all come from an adult in good health.

The gene calls are TRBV9 and TRBJ2-7; D is undetermined. This CDR3 contains 14 residues. V lost 0 bases and J 2 bases, leaving 9 bases between the germline ends. Germline V gene sequence: CDR1 SGDLS, CDR2 YYNGEE. CDR3 residues: CASSVGLNTYEQYF. Written as DNA, the CDR3 is TGTGCCAGCAGCGTAGGACTCAACACCTACGAGCAGTACTTC.

The V call is TRBV9, the J call TRBJ2-1; D may be TRBD1 or TRBD2 (6 bases each). CDR3 length equals 15 residues. Trimming stripped 0 bases from V and 6 bases from J, with 13 bases between. Germline V gives CDR1 SGDLS, CDR2 YYNGEE. CDR3 bases: TGTGCCAGCAGCGTAGGAGGGGGGATTCTCAATGAGCAGTTCTTC. Translating it yields CASSVGGGILNEQFF. The full variable domain, rest sourced from reference TRBV9 and TRBJ2-1, is DSGVTQTPKHLITATGQRVTLRCSPRSGDLSVYWYQQSLDQGLQFLIQYYNGEERAKGNILERFSAQQFPDLHSELNLSSLELGDSALYFCASSVGGGILNEQFFGPGTRLTVL.

The gene calls are TRBV19 and TRBJ2-5; 10 bases map to TRBD2. Per germline, CDR1 LNHDA and CDR2 SQIVND (reference sequence). Unmatched junction bases numbered 4, after V lost 4 bases and J lost 2 bases. CDR3 length equals 15 residues. CDR3 DNA: TGTGCCAGTAGTAGGACTAGCGGTGATCAAGAGACCCAGTACTTC. Protein sequence: CASSRTSGDQETQYF.

This rearrangement joins TRBV29-1 to TRBJ1-5; the D gene is possibly TRBD1 (5 bases). The CDR3 is made up of 13 amino acids. Germline-derived CDR1 and CDR2 are SQVTM and ANQGSEA. The V gene lost 4 bases and the J gene lost 2 bases, with 9 bases spanning the gap. CDR3 in amino acids: CSVGVGGNQPQHF. The CDR3 DNA is TGCAGCGTTGGGGTAGGGGGCAATCAGCCCCAGCATTTT.

V gene TRBV19 combines with J gene TRBJ2-7; either TRBD1 or TRBD2 may fit D (7 bases each). Germline-derived CDR1 and CDR2 are LNHDA and SQIVND (reference sequence). Trimming left V 4 bases short and J 4 bases short, with 14 bases between. This CDR3 region has 14 residues. CDR3 sequence reads: CASSRQGGMYEQYF. The CDR3 coding sequence is TGTGCCAGTAGTAGACAGGGAGGGATGTACGAGCAGTACTTC.

This sequence joins TRBV5-4 and TRBJ2-1; TRBD2 matches at 7 bases. Germline V gene sequence: CDR1 SGHNT, CDR2 YYREEE (reference sequence). Germline trimming cut 4 bases from V and 3 bases from J; bases unmatched to any gene: 4. The CDR3 is 14 amino acids. The CDR3 reads CASSVAGSYNEQFF. The CDR3 DNA follows: TGTGCCAGCAGCGTAGCGGGTAGCTACAATGAGCAGTTCTTC.

This chain connects TRBV7-9 to TRBJ1-1, with no clear D. Germline-derived CDR1 and CDR2 are SEHNR and FQNEAQ (reference sequence). V gave up 5 bases and J gave up 4 bases, with 14 bases separating them. This CDR3 region has 14 residues. The CDR3 protein is CASSLGGFGTEAFF. DNA for the CDR3: TGTGCCAGCAGCCTCGGAGGCTTCGGCACTGAAGCTTTCTTT.

This sequence joins TRBV25-1 and TRBJ1-4; TRBD1 matches 7 bases. The CDR3 contains 18 residues. Germline CDR1 and CDR2: MGHDK and SYGVNS. Trimming removed 3 bases from V and 3 bases from J; junction bases left unmatched: 13. The DNA of the CDR3 is TGTGCCAGCAGTGACCTCCCACAGGGGTCATGGTCTAATGAAAAACTGTTTTTT. Protein sequence: CASSDLPQGSWSNEKLFF.

The chain combines TRBV7-2 with TRBJ1-5; D may be TRBD1 (5 bases). Trimming removed 9 bases from V and 6 bases from J, with 21 bases in between. There are 15 residues in the CDR3. In germline, CDR1 is SGHTA, CDR2 FQGNSA. The CDR3 loop reads CASRPAGGDGQPQHF. CDR3 nucleotide sequence: TGTGCCAGTCGGCCGGCGGGTGGGGACGGTCAGCCCCAGCATTTT.

V is TRBV4-2 and J is TRBJ2-1; D not resolved. With 1 base removed from V and 0 bases from J, the gap between germline ends came to 13 bases. This CDR3 is built from 17 residues. In germline, CDR1 is LGHNA, CDR2 YNFKEQ. The CDR3 bases are TGTGCCAGCAGCCAAGGACGGTCACCGAACTCCTACAATGAGCAGTTCTTC. As protein: CASSQGRSPNSYNEQFF.

The gene calls are TRBV5-4 and TRBJ2-2; D is ambiguous. CDR1 and CDR2 from the germline V gene are SGHNT and YYREEE (reference sequence). The CDR3 length is 15 residues. V was trimmed by 2 bases and J by 6 bases, leaving 14 bases between them. CDR3 DNA sequence: TGTGCCAGCAGCTTCCGCTCCACTTCCCCCGGGGAGCTGTTTTTT. Translated: CASSFRSTSPGELFF.

The chain uses TRBV11-2 and TRBJ2-7; D may be TRBD2 (6 bases). Germline V gene data show CDR1 as SGHAT and CDR2 as FQNNGV. V was pared by 7 bases and J by 1 base, with 20 bases between. The CDR3 totals 16 residues. The CDR3 DNA follows: TGTGCCAGCACCTGGGGCGAGGGACTCGAATCCTACGAGCAGTACTTC. Protein: CASTWGEGLESYEQYF. Based on the CDR3 plus reference TRBV11-2 and TRBJ2-7, the full variable domain is EAGVAQSPRYKIIEKRQSVAFWCNPISGHATLYWYQQILGQGPKLLIQFQNNGVVDDSQLPKDRFSAERLKGVDSTLKIQPAKLEDSAVYLCASTWGEGLESYEQYFGPGTRLTVT.

This chain uses TRBV9 with TRBJ2-1; TRBD2 is a possible D gene (6 bases). CDR1 and CDR2 from the germline V gene are SGDLS and YYNGEE. The CDR3 is 14 residues long. V was cut by 0 bases and J by 6 bases, with 10 bases left in between. The CDR3 bases are TGTGCCAGCAGCGTAGGACTAGTTGGCAATGAGCAGTTCTTC. It encodes CASSVGLVGNEQFF.

This rearrangement joins TRBV5-6 to TRBJ2-6; D is possibly TRBD1 (6 bases). Germline V gene data show CDR1 as SGHDT and CDR2 as YYEEEE. V was shortened by 4 bases and J by 4 bases, with 15 bases between the two germline ends. This CDR3 is built from 16 residues. CDR3 sequence reads: CASSQDAGAGANVLTF. The CDR3 nucleotides are TGTGCCAGCAGCCAGGACGCAGGGGCCGGGGCCAACGTCCTGACTTTC.

J is TRBJ2-4 and V is TRBV9; perhaps TRBD2 as D (5 bases). The CDR3 consists of 14 residues. Looked up from germline, CDR1 is SGDLS and CDR2 is YYNGEE. Trimming shortened V by 4 bases and J by 8 bases, and 16 bases separated the two germline ends. In DNA form, the CDR3 reads TGTGCCAGCAGCCCGGACTTATCGCCGGACATTCAGTACTTC. This encodes CASSPDLSPDIQYF.

The chain links TRBV18 to TRBJ1-2, with unresolved D. Germline CDR1 and CDR2: KGHSH and LQKENI. The CDR3 runs to 16 residues. The V end was cut by 3 bases, the J end by 0 bases, with 14 bases between. In DNA form, the CDR3 reads TGTGCCAGCTCACCCTTTGGGCAACAAGCTAACTATGGCTACACCTTC. It codes for CASSPFGQQANYGYTF.